The rows below give T cell receptor beta chains drawn from one sample of a study of blood T cells in healthy people across ages. TCRdb reanalysed the 5' RACE reads using MiXCR and keeps one entry per CDR3 protein. The data hold just over 1 million distinct CDR3 sequences, with 45% observed a single time. Sequencing used blood. All receptors derive from a woman aged 60 to 75 in good health. Each CDR3 is given with its conserved first and last residue. A D gene is named only where the DNA matches it firmly. Size tells how often a clone was seen (once, few, many) or the class of an expanded clone, and some rows leave it out.

TRBJ2-7	TRBV6-5	.	.	TGTGCCAGCAGTTACTCGTTAGCGATAGGTGAGCAGTACTTC	CASSYSLAIGEQYF
TRBJ2-7	TRBV5-6	few	.	TGTGCCAGCAGCTTTGGGGGTGTCAACGAGCAGTACTTC	CASSFGGVNEQYF
TRBJ2-3	TRBV6-6	few	TRBD1	TGTGCCAGCAGTTATCCCGACAGGGCTAGCACAGATACGCAGTATTTT	CASSYPDRASTDTQYF
TRBJ1-1	TRBV30	.	.	TGTGCCTGGAGTGTTCTTTTACTGCGGGCTGAAGCTTTCTTT	CAWSVLLLRAEAFF
TRBJ2-7	TRBV5-4	once	.	TGTGCCAGCAGCTTGGGGGGTAGCGGAAACTACGAGCAGTACTTC	CASSLGGSGNYEQYF
TRBJ2-3	TRBV7-8	.	TRBD1	TGTGCCAGCAGCTCAAGCCGGGACAGGGGGCGCGGGGTTGGGACAGATACGCAGTATTTT	CASSSSRDRGRGVGTDTQYF
TRBJ2-5	TRBV20-1	.	.	TGCAGTGCTAGAGATACCGGGGGCGAGGTCTGGGAGACCCAGTACTTC	CSARDTGGEVWETQYF
TRBJ2-1	TRBV7-2	many	.	TGTGCCAGCAGCAAGGACGGCAGCTCCTACAATGAGCAGTTCTTC	CASSKDGSSYNEQFF
TRBJ2-7	TRBV2	.	.	TGTGCCAGCGACGCGGGGGCTTACGAGCAGTACTTC	CASDAGAYEQYF
TRBJ1-2	TRBV3-1	.	TRBD1	TGTGCCAGCAGCCAAGCGCCGACAGGGGAGGGAGGCTACACCTTC	CASSQAPTGEGGYTF
TRBJ2-7	TRBV5-1	few	TRBD2	TGCGCCAGCAGTGTTAGCGGGAGGATCTACGAGCAGTACTTC	CASSVSGRIYEQYF
TRBJ2-1	TRBV7-7	.	.	TGTGCCAGCAGCCGCTTCCAGGGGCAGTCCTACAATGAGCAGTTCTTC	CASSRFQGQSYNEQFF
TRBJ1-2	TRBV12-5	few	.	TGTGCTAGTGGTTTGGGACAGTGGAGATCAAGTGATGGCTACACCTTC	CASGLGQWRSSDGYTF
TRBJ2-1	TRBV24-1	once	TRBD1	TGTGCCACCAGTGAGGAGGACAGGGCTGAGCAGTTCTTC	CATSEEDRAEQFF
TRBJ2-7	TRBV4-2	.	.	TGTGCCAGCAGCCAAGTTAGCGGACGAACCTACGAGCAGTACTTC	CASSQVSGRTYEQYF
TRBJ2-5	TRBV11-2	few	.	TGTGCCAGCAGCTCCTCTAGAGGGGAGACCCAGTACTTC	CASSSSRGETQYF
TRBJ1-5	TRBV10-3	once	.	TGTGCCATCAGTGAGTCTCTGGGGAGTAGCAATCAGCCCCAGCATTTT	CAISESLGSSNQPQHF
TRBJ2-7	TRBV9	.	TRBD2	TGTGCCAGCAGCCCCCGGACTAGCGGGGTTTCCGAGCAGTACTTC	CASSPRTSGVSEQYF
TRBJ2-7	TRBV5-1	few	.	TGCGCCAGCAGCTTGGTTAGGCTCACTGACGAGCAGTACTTC	CASSLVRLTDEQYF
TRBJ2-3	TRBV5-4	once	.	TGTGCCAGCAGCTTGGGACCTGCTTGCACAGATACGCAGTATTTT	CASSLGPACTDTQYF
TRBJ2-5	TRBV4-2	.	TRBD2	TGTGCCAGCAGCCCGGGACTAGCGGGAGCCGAGACCCAGTACTTC	CASSPGLAGAETQYF
TRBJ2-3	TRBV12-5	once	TRBD2	TGTGCTAGTGGTTTGTTCCGGACTAGCGGGAGTGGAGATACGCAGTATTTT	CASGLFRTSGSGDTQYF
TRBJ2-1	TRBV5-6	.	.	TGTGCCAGCAGCTTTAGCGCCAACTACAATGAGCAGTTCTTC	CASSFSANYNEQFF
TRBJ2-1	TRBV7-2	.	TRBD2	TGTGCCAGCAGCTGGGTGGGAGGGCATGAGCAGTTCTTC	CASSWVGGHEQFF
TRBJ2-3	TRBV20-1	few	.	TGCAGTGCTAGGAGGGGCTACCTAAGCACAGATACGCAGTATTTT	CSARRGYLSTDTQYF
TRBJ2-1	TRBV27	.	TRBD2	TGTGCCAGCAGTGCGACTAGCGGGAGAACGGATGAGCAGTTCTTC	CASSATSGRTDEQFF
TRBJ2-1	TRBV7-3	few	TRBD2	TGTGCCAGCAGCTTATGGGCAGCGGGAGACGAGCAGTTCTTC	CASSLWAAGDEQFF
TRBJ1-4	TRBV7-2	.	.	TGTGCCAGCAGCTTAGCGGCAGGGACGAATGAAGAACTGTTTTTT	CASSLAAGTNEELFF